This T cell receptor (beta chain) was retrieved from a study of OX40 agonist ivuxolimab in advanced cancers. Sequencing was performed with immunoSEQ multiplex PCR; in TCRdb, only in-frame clones are kept and a portion is missing. The sample has around 100,000 clones, about nine tenths seen once; the top ten hold over 0.3%. Only one count was recorded for this clone. The CDR3 extends over 15 amino acids. CDR1 is MGHRA, CDR2 YSYEKL, per germline. V lost 7 bases and J lost 6, with 19 bases in between. The source is an adult with an advanced solid tumor such as melanoma, head and neck, liver or kidney cancer. Sequencing was performed on CD4+ or CD8+ T cells sorted from blood, taken in a trial of the OX40 agonist ivuxolimab. V and J are TRBV4-1 and TRBJ2-1, with D unclear. The CDR3 DNA reads as TGCGCCAGCAAAGACCGGACGGACCCCGTCAATGAGCAGTTCTTC. Translated, it gives CASKDRTDPVNEQFF.